The clone carrying this TCR beta chain has only a few counts. Its matching antigen is unknown. An Oncomine TCR Beta short-read assay was used to sequence the DNA from cultured CD4+ T cells. Once CD4+ T cells had been cultured, genomic DNA was extracted from them. TCRdb re-called the PCR reads with MiXCR, one entry per CDR3 protein. The table records around 9,800 distinct CDR3 sequences, around 53% of them present only once. These data come from a study of vaccination and CD4 T cells after COVID-19. Looking at the study overall: After nasal swab PCR-confirmed SARS-CoV-2, 8 to 10 convalescents had mild disease and one severe. General observations from the study: Clonotypes reactive to SARS-CoV-2 had a median that went up from approximately 21 to 38, but not significantly.

Noted treatment: roughly 11-day PBMC culture with coronavirus spike peptide pools or control peptides (ViraFEST assay). ViraFEST used peptide pools to expand antigen-specific T cells before TCR sequencing. V was cut by 0 bases and J by 5 bases, with 13 bases left in between. CDR3 size: 16 residues. The germline V gene encodes CDR1 LNHNV and CDR2 YYDKDF (reference sequence). The sample consisted of CD4+ T cells from blood, cultured in vitro. This clonotype was obtained from a human donor who had recovered from COVID-19. The chain carries TRBV15 and TRBJ1-4; no clear D gene. In nucleotides, the CDR3 is TGTGCCACCAGCAGAGATTTCGGGGTGGTGAATGAAAAACTGTTTTTT. This encodes CATSRDFGVVNEKLFF.